This T cell receptor (beta chain) appears in the sequencing data of a study of blood T cell repertoires in COVID-19. The data were produced by immunoSEQ multiplex PCR, yet TCRdb's version contains in-frame clones alone and is incomplete. This sample yields approximately 280,000 clones, of which 90% are seen a single time; about 1.7% belongs to the top ten. This CDR3 has 14 amino acids. Trimming removed 8 bases at V and 7 bases at J, with 17 bases between. Looked up from germline, CDR1 is SEHNR and CDR2 is FQNEAQ (reference sequence). The genes are TRBV7-9 and TRBJ1-4; no clear D. The receptor's source is a woman younger than 35 with acute COVID-19. Sequencing used PBMCs or T cells enriched from blood (not recorded which). As DNA, the CDR3 is TGTGCCAGCGCGAATCGGGGATGGGGTGAAAAACTGTTTTTT. This sequence encodes CASANRGWGEKLFF.